This T cell receptor beta chain emerged from a study of molecular identifiers for immune sequencing clone quantification. Methods described previously were used for bulk TCR libraries, and listed TCR primers were applied. Via MiXCR, TCRdb re-called the PCR reads, giving one row per CDR3 protein. The sample has a few hundred thousand distinct CDR3 sequences, 25% seen once. This clonotype was picked up many times. Antigen specificity is unknown. Sorting captured naive CD8 T cells as CD8+CD4-CCR7+CD45RA+. Trimming at V came to 5 bases and at J to 9 bases, leaving 10 bases not matched to a gene. Germline CDR1 is MGHRA and CDR2 is YSYEKL. The length of the CDR3 is 14 residues. Study-wide points: The share of molecules held by clones above 20 RNA copies was over 99% in effector cells and under 1% in naive cells.

Material for sequencing was naive CD8+ T cells from blood, with Jurkat cell RNA spiked in. Subset indicated: FACS-sorted CD8+CD4-CCR7+CD45RA+ naive T cells. The sequence was obtained from a human donor in good health. Some libraries in this study had Jurkat cell RNA spiked in. The J gene is TRBJ2-5, the V gene TRBV4-1, with 9 positions matching TRBD2. CDR3 protein: CASSSGLAPGAQYF. CDR3 nucleotide sequence: TGCGCCAGCAGCTCAGGACTAGCGCCGGGGGCCCAGTACTTC.